The T cell receptor (beta chain) described here comes from a study of human T cells and chemical hapten exposure. This clonotype was seen many times. Its specificity is unknown. TCRdb re-called the RACE reads through MiXCR, storing one row per CDR3 protein. The table has around 75,000 distinct CDR3 sequences, over 9.5% seen once; the top ten hold approximately 3.7%. The CDR3 covers 15 residues. Germline CDR1 reads SNHLY; CDR2 reads FYNNEI. The ends were cut back, 5 bases at V and 1 base at J, with 14 bases in the middle. This sample's time point: patch test 1, 2 weeks after DPC sensitization. As for treatment: therapeutic diphenylcyclopropenone sensitization with weekly scalp DPC. Study-wide results and limits: Correlating positively with patch test score were the PT1 expanded TCR counts.

The source is a woman aged 55-69 years with alopecia areata. Some clones in this sample may be carry-over from other donors' samples. The sample consisted of whole blood, taken in connection with sensitization to the hapten diphenylcyclopropenone (DPC). This rearrangement joins TRBV2 to TRBJ1-1; D perhaps matches TRBD1 (5 bases). CDR3 nucleotide sequence: TGTGCCAGCAGTACCCAGGGAGGGCCGAACACTGAAGCTTTCTTT. Protein sequence: CASSTQGGPNTEAFF.